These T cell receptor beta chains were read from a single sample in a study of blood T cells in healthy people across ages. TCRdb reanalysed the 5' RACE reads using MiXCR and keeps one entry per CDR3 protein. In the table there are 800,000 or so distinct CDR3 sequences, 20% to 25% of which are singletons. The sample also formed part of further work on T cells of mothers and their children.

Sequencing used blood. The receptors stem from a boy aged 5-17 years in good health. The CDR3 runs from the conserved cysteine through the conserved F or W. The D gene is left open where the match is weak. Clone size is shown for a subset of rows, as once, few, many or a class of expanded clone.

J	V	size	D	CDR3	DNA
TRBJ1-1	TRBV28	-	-	CASSFWGGSNTEAFF	TGTGCCAGCAGTTTTTGGGGGGGATCGAACACTGAAGCTTTCTTT
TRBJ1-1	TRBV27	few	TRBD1	CASGGQGTEAFF	TGTGCCAGCGGGGGACAGGGAACTGAAGCTTTCTTT
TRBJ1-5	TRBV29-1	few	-	CSVEEGGNQPQHF	TGCAGCGTTGAAGAGGGGGGCAATCAGCCCCAGCATTTT
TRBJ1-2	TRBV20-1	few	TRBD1	CSARAGTGFYGYTF	TGCAGTGCTAGGGCCGGGACAGGGTTCTATGGCTACACCTTC
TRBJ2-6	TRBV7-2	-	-	CASSPEISGANVPTF	TGTGCCAGCAGCCCAGAAATCTCTGGGGCCAACGTCCCGACTTTC
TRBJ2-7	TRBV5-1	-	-	CAGSLGMGSPYEQYF	TGCGCCGGCAGCTTGGGGATGGGATCCCCCTACGAGCAGTACTTC
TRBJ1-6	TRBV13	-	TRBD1	CASSSGGSSSHNSPLHF	TGTGCCAGCAGCTCAGGGGGGAGTAGCTCCCATAATTCACCCCTCCACTTT
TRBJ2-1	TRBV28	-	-	CASSPSRGSDLNEQFF	TGTGCCAGCAGTCCATCGAGGGGGTCGGACTTGAATGAGCAGTTCTTC
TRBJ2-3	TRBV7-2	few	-	CASSLNRERQYF	TGTGCCAGCAGCTTAAACAGGGAGCGCCAGTATTTT
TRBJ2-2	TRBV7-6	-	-	CASSLNSPSNTGELFF	TGTGCCAGCAGCCTCAACAGCCCTTCCAACACCGGGGAGCTGTTTTTT
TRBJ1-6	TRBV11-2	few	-	CASSLDGTDALHF	TGTGCCAGCAGCTTAGACGGGACGGACGCCCTCCACTTT
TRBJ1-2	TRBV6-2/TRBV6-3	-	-	CASSLRDLEVNYGYTF	TGTGCCAGCAGCCTCCGGGATTTGGAAGTTAACTATGGCTACACCTTC
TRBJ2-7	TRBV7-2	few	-	CASSPFGGYEQYF	TGTGCCAGCAGCCCCTTCGGGGGCTACGAGCAGTACTTC
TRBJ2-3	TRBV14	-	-	CASSQGQAKDTQYF	TGTGCCAGCAGCCAAGGACAGGCAAAAGATACGCAGTATTTT
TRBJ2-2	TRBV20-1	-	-	CSAPAFNTGELFF	TGCAGTGCTCCGGCATTTAACACCGGGGAGCTGTTTTTT
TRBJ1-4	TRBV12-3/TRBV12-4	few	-	CASTGARDEKLFF	TGTGCCAGCACCGGGGCGCGGGACGAAAAACTGTTTTTT